The 11 T cell receptor beta chains reported below all come from one sample, sequenced in a study of blood T cell repertoires in COVID-19. Assay: immunoSEQ multiplex PCR; the TCRdb copy retains only in-frame clones and omits some. The sample shows about 280,000 clones, roughly 85% of them seen only once. Sample: PBMCs or T cells enriched from blood (not recorded which). These receptors originate from a woman aged 45 to 65 who had recovered from COVID-19.

The chain has TRBV4-1 and TRBJ1-6; TRBD1 matches at 9 bases. Germline CDR1 is MGHRA and CDR2 is YSYEKL. The CDR3 totals 18 residues. J gave up 8 bases and V 4 bases, and 15 bases lay outside the gene matches. The CDR3 protein is CASSPTGGLSSLDSPLHF. CDR3 coding DNA: TGCGCCAGCAGCCCTACAGGGGGCTTGTCCTCGTTAGATTCACCCCTCCACTTT.

CDR3 bases: TGTGCCAGCAGCTGGGTCCTAGGGGAGGGGAACACTGAAGCTTTCTTT. This codes for CASSWVLGEGNTEAFF. V gene TRBV5-8 combines with J gene TRBJ1-1; the D gene is possibly TRBD1 (5 bases). Looked up from germline, CDR1 is SGHTS and CDR2 is YDEGEE. The CDR3 sequence is 16 residues long. V lost 3 bases and J 1 base, leaving 16 bases between the germline ends.

The CDR3 loop reads CAWSGQEFYEQYF. DNA of the CDR3: TGTGCCTGGAGCGGACAGGAATTCTACGAGCAGTACTTC. The chain has TRBV30 and TRBJ2-7; 7 nucleotides line up with TRBD1. CDR1 is GTSNPN, CDR2 SVGIG, per germline (reference sequence). CDR3 length equals 13 residues. Losses at the gene ends were 3 bases for V and 3 bases for J; bases not matched to a gene: 5.

The gene calls are TRBV7-9 and TRBJ1-3, with 10 bases aligning to TRBD1. Germline CDR1 reads SEHNR; CDR2 reads FQNEAQ (reference sequence). V gave up 5 bases and J gave up 0 bases; unmatched junction bases: 7. The CDR3 has 17 residues. The CDR3 spells CASSMTGQGISGNTIYF. CDR3 coding DNA: TGTGCCAGCAGCATGACGGGACAGGGGATCTCTGGAAACACCATATATTTT.

The J gene is TRBJ2-1, the V gene TRBV30; no definite D call. The V and J ends lost 1 base and 9 bases respectively, with 16 bases between them. CDR1 and CDR2 (germline): GTSNPN, SVGIG (reference sequence). The CDR3 is 14 amino acids. CDR3 loop: CAWSAAFPGGEQFF. CDR3 nucleotides: TGTGCCTGGAGTGCCGCTTTCCCCGGCGGTGAGCAGTTCTTC.

This clone was recorded once. V and J are TRBV2 and TRBJ2-5; TRBD1 aligns across 8 bases. Germline CDR1 is SNHLY and CDR2 is FYNNEI. With 3 bases clipped from V and 2 bases from J, the junction kept 5 bases outside the gene matches. The CDR3 contains 15 residues. Here the CDR3 reads CASSDPTGGQETQYF. DNA for the CDR3: TGTGCCAGCAGTGACCCCACAGGGGGGCAAGAGACCCAGTACTTC. The whole variable domain, remainder taken from reference TRBV2 and TRBJ2-5, is EPEVTQTPSHQVTQMGQEVILRCVPISNHLYFYWYRQILGQKVEFLVSFYNNEISEKSEIFDDQFSVERPDGSNFTLKIRSTKLEDSAMYFCASSDPTGGQETQYFGPGTRLLVL.

The chain employs TRBV28 and TRBJ1-4; D gene uncertain. In germline, CDR1 is MDHEN, CDR2 SYDVKM. Between the trimmed V and J ends, which lost 1 base and 4 bases, there was a span of 10 bases. This CDR3 comprises 15 residues. In DNA, the CDR3 is TGTGCCAGCAGTTTATTCACCGCGCTTAATGAAAAACTGTTTTTT. Amino acid sequence: CASSLFTALNEKLFF. The full variable domain, with the rest looked up from reference TRBV28 and TRBJ1-4, is DVKVTQSSRYLVKRTGEKVFLECVQDMDHENMFWYRQDPGLGLRLIYFSYDVKMKEKGDIPEGYSVSREKKERFSLILESASTNQTSMYLCASSLFTALNEKLFFGSGTQLSVL.

V usage is TRBV10-2 and J usage is TRBJ2-2; 12 positions match TRBD2. J lost 1 base, V lost 10 bases, and 4 bases had no gene match. The CDR3 totals 15 residues. Germline lookup yields CDR1 WSHSY and CDR2 SAAADI. CDR3: CATRTSGENTGELFF. CDR3 sequence (DNA): TGCGCCACCCGGACTAGCGGGGAGAACACCGGGGAGCTGTTTTTT.

The J gene is TRBJ2-5, the V gene TRBV6-5; the D is unclear. CDR1 is MNHEY, CDR2 SVGAGI, per germline. This CDR3 is built from 12 residues. V was cut by 7 bases and J by 3 bases, with 9 bases left in between. CDR3 loop: CASTVGEETQYF. The CDR3, as DNA: TGTGCCAGCACGGTAGGAGAAGAGACCCAGTACTTC.

The CDR3 spells CASHAPGSPMNTEAFF. CDR3 DNA sequence: TGTGCCAGCCACGCCCCCGGGTCCCCCATGAACACTGAAGCTTTCTTT. J is TRBJ1-1 and V is TRBV28; D is undetermined. Deletions cut 8 bases from V and 0 bases from J, with 19 bases between. The CDR3 spans 16 residues. Germline V lookup: CDR1 MDHEN, CDR2 SYDVKM.

The V call is TRBV6-2 or TRBV6-3, the J call TRBJ1-5; 10 nucleotides align to TRBD1. After removal of 4 bases from V and 4 bases from J, the junction contained 4 bases not matched to a gene. The length of the CDR3 is 15 residues. CDR1 and CDR2 (germline): MNHEY, SVGEGT. CDR3 bases: TGTGCCAGCAGTTTGGGACAGGGGTTAAATCAGCCCCAGCATTTT. It yields the protein CASSLGQGLNQPQHF.